The sequence of this TCR beta chain was determined in a study of shared T cell receptors in the human thymus. Using immunoSEQ multiplex PCR, the repertoire was profiled, and TCRdb retains in-frame clones only, with some absent. The top ten clones hold over 0.008% of a sample with some 640,000 clones, about 87% of them seen once. This CDR3 has 14 amino acids. V dropped 6 bases and J dropped 0 bases, with 9 bases sitting between them. Germline CDR1 LNHDA, CDR2 SQIVND (reference sequence). These records were also assigned to another study, of human thymus T cells. This second report adds: The study used thymus tissue resected during corrective heart surgery. An apparent bias in V and J gene usage was seen in thymic and blood repertoires.

V is TRBV19 and J is TRBJ1-5; no firm D call. The source is a boy under three years old with a congenital heart defect. Input material: thymocytes. DNA of the CDR3: TGTGCCAGTAGGAAAGTCTATAGCAATCAGCCCCAGCATTTT. It encodes CASRKVYSNQPQHF.